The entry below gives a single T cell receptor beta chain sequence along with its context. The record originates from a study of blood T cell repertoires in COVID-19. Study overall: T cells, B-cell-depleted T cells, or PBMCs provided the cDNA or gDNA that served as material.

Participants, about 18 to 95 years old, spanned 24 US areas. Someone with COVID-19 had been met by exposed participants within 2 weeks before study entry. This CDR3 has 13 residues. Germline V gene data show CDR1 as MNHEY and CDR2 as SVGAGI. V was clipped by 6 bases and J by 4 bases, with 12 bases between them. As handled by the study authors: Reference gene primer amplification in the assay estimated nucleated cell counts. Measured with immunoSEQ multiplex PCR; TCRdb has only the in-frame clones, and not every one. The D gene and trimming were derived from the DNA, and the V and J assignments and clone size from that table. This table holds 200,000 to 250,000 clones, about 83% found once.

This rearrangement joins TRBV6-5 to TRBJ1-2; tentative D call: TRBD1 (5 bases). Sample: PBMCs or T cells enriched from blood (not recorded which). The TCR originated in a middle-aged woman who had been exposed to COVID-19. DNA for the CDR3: TGTGCCAGCAGCGGCGGGGGTGCCTATGGCTACACCTTC. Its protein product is CASSGGGAYGYTF.